These T cell receptor beta chains were read from a single sample in a study of technical replicates of blood from several donors. TCRdb's copy holds only in-frame clones and misses some; the assay was immunoSEQ multiplex PCR. The repertoire holds 15,000 or so clones, with approximately 80% as singletons. Material for sequencing was PBMCs. The receptors shown here come from a human donor in good health. Each CDR3 is given with its conserved first and last residue.

>12|TRBV10-1|TRBJ2-7
CASSVLQGEQYF
>14|TRBV6-1|TRBJ2-2
CASSVLAGAGELFF
>14|TRBV19|TRBJ1-5
CASSSQGGNQPQHF
>17|TRBV27|TRBJ2-7
CASSLSQRAGGPSEQYF
>12|TRBV29-1|TRBJ2-5
CSGRLALETQYF
>13|TRBV28|TRBJ2-5
CASSFNLEETQYF
>13|TRBV5-1|TRBJ1-3
CASSSDRGNTIYF
>13|TRBV11-2|TRBJ2-1
CASSLGHNNEQFF
>12|TRBV30|TRBJ2-7
CAWSVQGYEQYF
>14|TRBV7-9|TRBJ2-2
CASSRDSYTGELFF
>16|TRBV7-9|TRBJ1-2
CASSQFSGADEGGYTF
>16|TRBV5-1|TRBJ2-3
CASKTPGGPSADTQYF
>12|TRBV5-4|TRBJ2-4
CASSPAENIQYF
>17|TRBV19|TRBJ2-7
CASSILAGGSGGDEQYF
>12|TRBV6-1|TRBJ2-7
CASRADSYEQYF
>16|TRBV4-1|TRBJ1-5
CASSQGWGGPNQPQHF
>14|TRBV5-4|TRBJ2-7
CASSLSGQVYEQYF
>12|TRBV28|TRBJ2-3
CASRPGVDTQYF
>14|TRBV29-1|TRBJ2-1
CSVRGGVDYNEQFF
>16|TRBV9|TRBJ2-5
CASSLTAGQYQETQYF
>14|TRBV27|TRBJ1-4
CASSLNRLNEKLFF
>14|TRBV10-1|TRBJ2-5
CASGGGRMTETQYF
>15|TRBV6-5|TRBJ1-1
CASSYKGQGISEAFF
>16|TRBV15|TRBJ1-2
CATSSTKTGFDYGYTF
>16|TRBV30|TRBJ2-2
CAWGIRGQLNTGELFF
>13|TRBV7-2|TRBJ2-1
CASSFEPNREQFF
>15|TRBV5-5|TRBJ1-2
CASSSQADANYGYTF
>14|TRBV29-1|TRBJ1-1
CSGQDRDVNTEAFF
>16|TRBV15|TRBJ2-3
CATSRDGLAGGDTQYF
>16|TRBV27|TRBJ2-7
CASSFRTSGPSDEQYF
>16|TRBV7-9|TRBJ2-1
CASSHLLAGVLDEQFF
>15|TRBV18|TRBJ2-2
CASSPDSGNTGELFF
>17|TRBV4-1|TRBJ2-1
CASSPSPTSSSYNEQFF
>14|TRBV10-1|TRBJ2-7
CAGGLAPPSYEQYF
>13|TRBV7-3|TRBJ1-2
CASSGTEHYGYTF
>14|TRBV10-1|TRBJ2-1
CASSGLAEQNEQFF
>13|TRBV2|TRBJ1-1
CASTVDRGTEAFF
>15|TRBV7-6|TRBJ1-4
CASSPTPTLGEKLFF
>16|TRBV4-1|TRBJ2-3
CASSQDGGRLTDTQYF
>13|TRBV27|TRBJ1-1
CASSWGPTTEAFF
>17|TRBV27|TRBJ1-1
CASSLYRGKGMNTEAFF
>14|TRBV6-1|TRBJ1-1
CASRKDRGFSEAFF
>14|TRBV19|TRBJ1-4
CASSITGTNEKLFF
>14|TRBV5-1|TRBJ2-7
CASTPHGDSYEQYF
>13|TRBV5-6|TRBJ2-1
CASSAVVVKEQFF
>14|TRBV5-1|TRBJ2-7
CASSLSGRGYEQYF
>14|TRBV7-2|TRBJ2-2
CASSLLRSTGELFF
>16|TRBV28|TRBJ2-2
CASSPGQGRDTGELFF
>14|TRBV2|TRBJ2-2
CASKSSGNTGELFF
>12|TRBV5-6|TRBJ2-1
CASSPGVNEQFF
>16|TRBV28|TRBJ2-2
CASSSRNYLNTGELFF
>14|TRBV30|TRBJ1-1
CAWKADSVNTEAFF
>14|TRBV5-5|TRBJ1-1
CASSPGTGGPFRIF
>12|TRBV30|TRBJ1-5
CAWSVLNQPQHF
>15|TRBV6-5|TRBJ1-2
CASSYSHQFNYGYTF
>15|TRBV5-4|TRBJ2-2
CASTLSRGQTGELFF
>14|TRBV6-5|TRBJ1-1
CASSYSMANTEAFF